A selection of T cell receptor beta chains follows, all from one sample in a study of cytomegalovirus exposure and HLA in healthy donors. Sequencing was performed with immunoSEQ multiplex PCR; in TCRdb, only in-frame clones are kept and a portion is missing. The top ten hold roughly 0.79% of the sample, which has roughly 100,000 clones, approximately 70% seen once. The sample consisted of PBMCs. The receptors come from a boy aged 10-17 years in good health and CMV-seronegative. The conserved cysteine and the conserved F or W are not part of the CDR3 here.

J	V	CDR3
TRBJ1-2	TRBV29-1	SASTDMGGYT
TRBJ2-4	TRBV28	ASSLWGADRSKNIQY
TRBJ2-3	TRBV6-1	ASSEGLAVTDTQY
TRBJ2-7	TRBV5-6	ASTATATYEQY
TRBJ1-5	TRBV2	ASTRTGNSNQPQH
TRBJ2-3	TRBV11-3	ASSLDGSVADTQY
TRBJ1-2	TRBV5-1	ASSPGTGVIYGYT
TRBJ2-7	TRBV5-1	ASSPGRGNYEQY
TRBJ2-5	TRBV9	ASSGEGGAYQTQY
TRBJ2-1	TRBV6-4	ASSRHLTSYNEQF
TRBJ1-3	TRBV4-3	ASSQEREGAGNTIY